Listed below are T cell receptor beta chains from one sample, sequenced in a study of shared clonotypes between healthy human individuals. Only in-frame clones appear in the TCRdb table, and some are missing; sequencing was by immunoSEQ multiplex PCR. The profile shows millions of clones, approximately 94% of them singletons. The sample consisted of naive CD8+ T cells sorted from blood. The source of these receptors is a young man in good health. Each CDR3 is given with its conserved first and last residue. The D gene is left open where the match is weak. Expanded clones get a size class; other rows say once, few or many, or leave the size out.

TRBJ2-7 | TRBD1 | . | TRBV5-4 | CASRGGPGQIYEQYF | TGTGCCAGCAGAGGGGGACCGGGACAGATCTACGAGCAGTACTTC
TRBJ2-7 | . | . | TRBV7-9 | CASSFRGDEQYF | TGTGCCAGCAGCTTCAGGGGGGACGAGCAGTACTTC
TRBJ1-2 | TRBD1 | . | TRBV6-7 | CASSRQGATSYYGYTF | TGTGCCAGCAGTCGACAGGGGGCGACAAGTTACTATGGCTACACCTTC
TRBJ2-3 | TRBD2 | . | TRBV7-9 | CASSTTSGVRTRTDTQYF | TGTGCCAGCAGCACCACTAGCGGGGTAAGAACCCGCACAGATACGCAGTATTTT
TRBJ2-7 | TRBD1 | . | TRBV6-1 | CASSEYLDRGSYEQYF | TGTGCCAGCAGTGAATACTTGGACAGGGGGTCCTACGAGCAGTACTTC
TRBJ2-1 | . | . | TRBV2 | CASSEDEYNEQFF | TGTGCCAGCAGTGAAGATGAGTACAATGAGCAGTTCTTC
TRBJ1-2 | . | . | TRBV4-3 | CASSQDSGGDYGYTF | TGCGCCAGCAGCCAAGATTCCGGAGGGGACTATGGCTACACCTTC
TRBJ2-6 | . | . | TRBV5-6 | CASSLGWQGTLSGANVLTF | TGTGCCAGCAGCTTGGGTTGGCAGGGGACTCTCTCTGGGGCCAACGTCCTGACTTTC
TRBJ2-5 | . | . | TRBV4-1 | CASSHIAQETQYF | TGCGCCAGCAGCCATATTGCCCAAGAGACCCAGTACTTC
TRBJ2-3 | . | . | TRBV6-5 | CASSNGGDSQYF | TGTGCCAGCAGTAACGGAGGGGACTCGCAGTATTTT
TRBJ2-2 | . | . | TRBV25-1 | CASSDDTGELFF | TGTGCCAGCAGTGATGACACCGGGGAGCTGTTTTTT
TRBJ2-3 | . | . | TRBV18 | CASSLGETDTQYF | TGTGCCAGCTCCCTCGGCGAGACAGATACGCAGTATTTT
TRBJ1-1 | . | . | TRBV28 | CASSLAGQEAFF | TGTGCCAGCAGTTTAGCGGGGCAGGAAGCTTTCTTT
TRBJ1-5 | TRBD1 | . | TRBV28 | CASSLYRDSINQPQHF | TGTGCCAGCAGTTTGTACCGGGACAGTATCAATCAGCCCCAGCATTTT
TRBJ1-4 | . | . | TRBV2 | CASSAVLATNEKLFF | TGTGCCAGCAGTGCCGTCCTAGCTACTAATGAAAAACTGTTTTTT
TRBJ2-2 | . | . | TRBV4-3 | CASSQFRGGPNTGELFF | TGCGCCAGCAGCCAATTTAGGGGCGGGCCGAACACCGGGGAGCTGTTTTTT
TRBJ2-5 | . | . | TRBV6-1 | CASSEEETQYF | TGTGCCAGCAGTGAAGAAGAGACCCAGTACTTC
TRBJ2-7 | . | . | TRBV7-6 | CASSQFSLDRYEQYF | TGTGCCAGCAGCCAATTCTCCCTAGACCGGTACGAGCAGTACTTC
TRBJ1-5 | . | . | TRBV28 | CASSKPKTENQPQHF | TGTGCCAGCAGCAAACCTAAAACAGAAAATCAGCCCCAGCATTTT
TRBJ2-2 | TRBD2 | . | TRBV9 | CASSLRLAGEGTGELFF | TGTGCCAGCAGCTTAAGACTAGCGGGAGAAGGGACCGGGGAGCTGTTTTTT
TRBJ2-7 | TRBD2 | . | TRBV4-1 | CASSHRLAAEINYEQYF | TGCGCCAGCAGCCACCGACTAGCGGCCGAAATTAACTACGAGCAGTACTTC
TRBJ2-1 | . | once | TRBV10-2 | CASRETGTLPADEQFF | TGCGCCAGCAGGGAAACCGGGACCCTACCAGCGGATGAGCAGTTCTTC
TRBJ2-3 | TRBD1 | . | TRBV6-6 | CASREKTGGLTDTQYF | TGTGCCAGCAGAGAAAAAACAGGGGGCCTCACAGATACGCAGTATTTT
TRBJ1-5 | . | . | TRBV12-5 | CASGLDQGYQPQHF | TGTGCTAGTGGTTTGGATCAGGGTTATCAGCCCCAGCATTTT
TRBJ2-1 | . | . | TRBV19 | CASSLLGSSYNEQFF | TGTGCCAGTAGTCTCTTAGGTAGCTCCTACAATGAGCAGTTCTTC
TRBJ2-7 | TRBD1 | . | TRBV5-1 | CASSPPGQSSYEQYF | TGCGCCAGCAGTCCTCCGGGACAGAGCTCCTACGAGCAGTACTTC
TRBJ2-1 | . | . | TRBV7-2 | CAGGRDLYNEQFF | TGTGCCGGCGGGCGGGACCTATACAATGAGCAGTTCTTC
TRBJ1-1 | . | . | TRBV4-1 | CASGLNTEAFF | TGCGCCAGCGGACTTAACACTGAAGCTTTCTTT
TRBJ1-5 | . | . | TRBV5-5 | CASSSWGNQPQHF | TGTGCCAGCAGCTCCTGGGGAAATCAGCCCCAGCATTTT
TRBJ2-3 | . | . | TRBV5-1 | CASSLDASADTQYF | TGCGCCAGCAGCTTGGATGCTAGCGCAGATACGCAGTATTTT
TRBJ2-2 | . | few | TRBV7-9 | CASSHLNTGELFF | TGTGCCAGCAGCCACTTAAACACCGGGGAGCTGTTTTTT
TRBJ2-7 | . | . | TRBV4-1 | CASSQSGAPIYEQYF | TGCGCCAGCAGCCAATCTGGGGCTCCAATCTACGAGCAGTACTTC
TRBJ1-2 | TRBD1 | . | TRBV2 | CASTPRTGNGYTF | TGTGCCAGCACCCCCCGGACAGGGAATGGCTACACCTTC
TRBJ1-1 | . | once | TRBV7-9 | CASSLVQGGTEAFF | TGTGCCAGCAGCTTAGTCCAGGGCGGCACTGAAGCTTTCTTT
TRBJ2-7 | . | . | TRBV6-1 | CASSAAESYEQYF | TGTGCCAGCAGTGCGGCAGAGTCCTACGAGCAGTACTTC
TRBJ2-1 | . | . | TRBV5-1 | CASGPEGWYEQFF | TGCGCCAGCGGCCCGGAAGGGTGGTATGAGCAGTTCTTC
TRBJ2-2 | . | . | TRBV20-1 | CSAWKVSELFF | TGCAGTGCTTGGAAGGTATCGGAGCTGTTTTTT
TRBJ2-1 | . | . | TRBV5-1 | CASSLGIRDEQFF | TGCGCCAGCAGCTTGGGGATAAGGGATGAGCAGTTCTTC
TRBJ1-2 | . | . | TRBV11-3 | CASSSLTTNYGYTF | TGTGCCAGCAGCTCCCTCACTACTAACTATGGCTACACCTTC
TRBJ2-1 | . | . | TRBV7-2 | CASSLEWTPMGYNEQFF | TGTGCCAGCAGCTTAGAGTGGACTCCAATGGGGTACAATGAGCAGTTCTTC
TRBJ1-2 | . | . | TRBV5-6 | CASSFQGVGYTF | TGTGCCAGCAGCTTTCAGGGTGTTGGCTACACCTTC